This TCR beta chain comes out of a study of blood T cell repertoires in COVID-19. The assay was immunoSEQ multiplex PCR, and TCRdb's table has in-frame clones only and misses some. The sample contains more than 90,000 clones, around 84% of which appear only once. CDR1 is LNHNV, CDR2 YYDKDF, per germline (reference sequence). V shed 2 bases and J shed 10 bases, with 12 bases lying between them. The CDR3 runs 13 residues. Source material: peripheral blood. The source of this sequence is a man aged 35 to 55 with acute or convalescent COVID-19. V usage is TRBV15 and J usage is TRBJ2-1, with D maybe TRBD2 (5 bases). The DNA for the CDR3 is TGTGCCACCAGCAGACCGACCCGGGGAGAGCAGTTCTTC. Translation gives CATSRPTRGEQFF.